This T cell receptor beta chain was obtained from a study of shared clonotypes between healthy human individuals. Clones were sequenced by immunoSEQ multiplex PCR, and TCRdb holds only the in-frame ones, with some missing. The table records fewer than 1.6 million clones, about 98.5% of them present only once. Per the germline V gene, CDR1 is LGHNA and CDR2 is YSLEER. This CDR3 region has 13 residues. The V end lost 0 bases, the J end lost 3 bases, and 5 bases lay between the germline ends. The sequenced sample was naive CD4+ T cells sorted from blood. Subset in this sample: CD45RA+ positively selected. This sequence was found in a man under 40 in good health. This rearrangement joins TRBV4-3 to TRBJ1-1; D is uncertain. CDR3 DNA: TGCGCCAGCAGCCAAGAGCTGTACACTGAAGCTTTCTTT. It specifies CASSQELYTEAFF.